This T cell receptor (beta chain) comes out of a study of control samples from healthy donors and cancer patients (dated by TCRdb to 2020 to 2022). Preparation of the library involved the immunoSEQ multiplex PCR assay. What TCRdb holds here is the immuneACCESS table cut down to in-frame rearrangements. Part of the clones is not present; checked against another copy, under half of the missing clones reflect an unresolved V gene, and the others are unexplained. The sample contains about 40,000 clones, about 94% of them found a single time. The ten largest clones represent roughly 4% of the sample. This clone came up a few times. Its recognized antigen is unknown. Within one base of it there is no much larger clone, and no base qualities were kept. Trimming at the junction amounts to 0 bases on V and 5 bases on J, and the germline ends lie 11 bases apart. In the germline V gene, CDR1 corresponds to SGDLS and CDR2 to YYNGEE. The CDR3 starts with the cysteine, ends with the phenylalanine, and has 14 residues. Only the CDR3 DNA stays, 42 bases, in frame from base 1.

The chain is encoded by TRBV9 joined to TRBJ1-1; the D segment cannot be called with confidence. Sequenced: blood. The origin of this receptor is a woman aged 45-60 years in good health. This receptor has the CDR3 CASSVGAMGTEAFF. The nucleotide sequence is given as TGTGCCAGCAGCGTAGGGGCTATGGGGACTGAAGCTTTCTTT.